This TCR beta chain was identified during a study of blood T cell repertoires in COVID-19 (dated by TCRdb to the early 2020s). For context, the study as a whole: The collaborator samples originated in the United States, Italy and Spain and spanned the acute and convalescent phases of COVID-19. Samples came from the ongoing ImmuneRACE study (first 160 participants) plus 1,254 subjects from 6 global collaborators. The prospective study material was composed of cDNA or gDNA derived from T cells, B-cell-depleted T cells, or PBMCs. A freely available public database, intended as a resource for researchers studying the immune response to SARS-CoV-2, is where the repertoires were released. Nearly every sample came with metadata listing a de-identified subject ID, COVID-19 status, age in years and sex. Where available, HLA class I and class II types were obtained from metadata supplied by the sample provider rather than from assay-based typing. Deeply sampled blood TCRbeta repertoires from subjects exposed to, actively infected with, or recovered from COVID-19 were included in the dataset.

Points on this clone: No antigen is known for it. Base qualities are not provided; no much larger clone lies one nucleotide away.

In Seattle, one collaborating source enrolled patients while the infection was active and tracked those patients longitudinally over the course of disease. Each collaborating institution followed its own protocols to collect whole blood in K2EDTA tubes. Collaborator samples were shipped for TCRbeta analysis as frozen whole blood, isolated PBMCs, or DNA extracted from either sample type. TCRbeta CDR3 regions were amplified from genomic DNA using the immunoSEQ Assay, a bias-controlled multiplex PCR. The source study handled its data this way. The number of nucleated cells in each sample was estimated from the amplification of reference gene primers within the assay. To quantify the absolute abundance of each unique TCRbeta CDR3 rearrangement, sequence reads were collapsed and filtered. For each sample, productive Simpson clonality was calculated as the square root of Simpson's diversity index across productive rearrangements. Here the immuneACCESS table is served through TCRdb, limited to in-frame sequences with V and J called. Missing clones are a known gap in these copies; in checked studies unresolved V genes cover under half, and the rest lacks a known reason. V and J calls and clone size are as listed in that table; D and trimming were resolved from the DNA. The sample table holds 200,000 to 300,000 clones, of which approximately 85% were seen once. 5% to 7% of the sample is in the top ten clones.

Study-wide conclusions, independent of this receptor: Clinical and demographic metadata were provided uncurated, with the amount varying by source and participant.

The receptor's source is an elderly woman with COVID-19, enrolled during active disease. What was sequenced was peripheral blood.

This receptor has the CDR3 CASSLEAARGVYGYTF. The bases are TGTGCCAGCAGCTTAGAGGCCGCCCGCGGGGTCTATGGCTACACCTTC. The V and J genes are TRBV7-9 and TRBJ1-2, with the D gene call left open. For CDR1 and CDR2, the germline V gene (reference sequence) lists SEHNR and FQNEAQ. The CDR3 measures 16 amino acids from cysteine to phenylalanine. Only the CDR3 DNA is retained, 48 bases long and in frame from the first base. V was cut back by 1 base and J by 4 bases, leaving a gap of 16 bases between them.